What follows are 15 T cell receptor beta chains derived from one specimen sequenced in a study of cytomegalovirus exposure and HLA in healthy donors. This PCR relied on a set of 60 Vbeta primers and 13 Jbeta primers. Profiling relied on immunoSEQ multiplex PCR, and the TCRdb table lists in-frame clones only, not all of them. The sample carries roughly 100,000 clones, under 85% recorded once. Specimen: PBMCs. The receptors stem from a man aged 30 to 45 in good health and CMV-seronegative.

The V and J genes are TRBV10-1 and TRBJ2-2; D is unresolved. Germline V lookup: CDR1 WNHNN, CDR2 SYGVQD (reference sequence). V shed 3 bases and J shed 2 bases, with 10 bases lying between them. CDR3 length: 15 residues. CDR3 in amino acids: CASSDISDNTGELFF. In DNA form, the CDR3 reads TGCGCCAGCAGTGATATCTCAGATAACACCGGGGAGCTGTTTTTT.

The V call is TRBV6-5, the J call TRBJ1-6; no clear D gene. V lost 5 bases and J lost 8, with 16 bases in between. The CDR3 consists of 15 residues. Germline V gene lookup returns CDR1 MNHEY and CDR2 SVGAGI. The CDR3 sequence: CASSITKPPDSPLHF. The DNA for the CDR3 is TGTGCCAGCAGTATTACCAAGCCTCCGGATTCACCCCTCCACTTT.

This clone was recorded once. At one of its ends the junction is not consistent with the germline gene, which may arise from a read error. Other DNA sequences of this sample code for an identical CDR3. V is TRBV9 and J is TRBJ1-2, with 9 positions matching TRBD1. CDR1 and CDR2 (germline): SGDLS, YYNGEE. The CDR3 loop spans 15 amino acids. The CDR3 spells CASSVATGQGYGYTF. In DNA form, the CDR3 reads TGCGCCAGCAGCGTAGCTACGGGACAGGGTTATGGCTACACCTTC.

This clone was found once. The gene calls are TRBV5-1 and TRBJ2-5; TRBD1 agrees at 7 bases. This CDR3 is 12 amino acids long. Looked up from germline, CDR1 is SGHRS and CDR2 is YFSETQ. V shed 9 bases and J 9 bases; nucleotides not matched to a gene: 11. The CDR3 loop is CATGEGAEAQYF. The CDR3 DNA follows: TGCGCCACCGGCGAGGGGGCGGAGGCCCAGTACTTC. Using reference TRBV5-1 and TRBJ2-5 for the parts outside the CDR3, the full variable domain is KAGVTQTPRYLIKTRGQQVTLSCSPISGHRSVSWYQQTPGQGLQFLFEYFSETQRNKGNFPGRFSGRQFSNSRSEMNVSTLELGDSALYLCATGEGAEAQYFGPGTRLLVL.

The chain uses TRBV5-4 and TRBJ2-7, with TRBD2 matching over 10 bases. The CDR3 loop spans 16 amino acids. CDR1 and CDR2 from the germline V gene are SGHNT and YYREEE (reference sequence). V shed 5 bases, J shed 2 bases, and the junction held 10 bases outside the gene matches. CDR3 in amino acids: CASRPGLAELTYEQYF. The CDR3 nucleotides read TGTGCCAGCAGGCCCGGACTAGCGGAACTAACCTACGAGCAGTACTTC.

The rearrangement uses TRBV15 and TRBJ2-1; the match to TRBD1 covers 7 bases. Germline lookup yields CDR1 LNHNV and CDR2 YYDKDF (reference sequence). The CDR3 runs 14 residues. After removal of 4 bases from V and 5 bases from J, the junction contained 5 bases not matched to a gene. CDR3 DNA: TGTGCCACCAGCACCGGGACAGTAAACAATGAGCAGTTCTTC. This translates into CATSTGTVNNEQFF.

The genes are TRBV27 and TRBJ2-7, with TRBD2 identical over 12 bases. After removal of 8 bases from V and 7 bases from J, the junction contained 6 bases not matched to a gene. Germline V gives CDR1 MNHEY, CDR2 SMNVEV (reference sequence). The CDR3 runs to 13 residues. CDR3 sequence reads: CASLASGRGEQYF. CDR3 in DNA: TGTGCCAGCCTGGCTAGCGGGAGGGGTGAGCAGTACTTC.

The genes are TRBV5-6 and TRBJ2-7; D is uncertain. The CDR3 is 14 amino acids. CDR1 is SGHDT, CDR2 YYEEEE, per germline. Trimming removed 0 bases from V and 6 bases from J, with 13 bases in between. The CDR3 DNA reads as TGTGCCAGCAGCTTGGGGCTCGAAAACGTCGAGCAGTACTTC. This encodes CASSLGLENVEQYF. The entire variable domain, with the rest obtained from reference TRBV5-6 and TRBJ2-7, is as follows: DAGVTQSPTHLIKTRGQQVTLRCSPKSGHDTVSWYQQALGQGPQFIFQYYEEEERQRGNFPDRFSGHQFPNYSSELNVNALLLGDSALYLCASSLGLENVEQYFGPGTRLTVT.

V usage is TRBV28 and J usage is TRBJ1-5, with TRBD1 matching 9 bases. The CDR3 has 17 residues. Per the germline V gene, CDR1 is MDHEN and CDR2 is SYDVKM. V lost 7 bases, J lost 1 base, and 11 bases stayed unmatched. CDR3 sequence reads: CASMHLRDRESNQPQHF. CDR3 coding DNA: TGTGCCAGCATGCATCTCCGGGACAGGGAAAGCAATCAGCCCCAGCATTTT.

V usage is TRBV28 and J usage is TRBJ2-5, with D possibly being TRBD2 (5 bases). Germline V gene sequence: CDR1 MDHEN, CDR2 SYDVKM. The CDR3 has 15 amino acids. The ends were cut back, 5 bases at V and 1 base at J, with 14 bases in the middle. The CDR3 sequence: CASSVNRGSQETQYF. The CDR3 DNA is TGTGCCAGCAGTGTGAACCGGGGTTCCCAAGAGACCCAGTACTTC.

The chain uses TRBV4-1 and TRBJ2-7; D might be TRBD2 (5 bases). V lost 3 bases to trimming and J lost 2 bases, with 11 bases between them. This CDR3 region has 14 residues. CDR1 MGHRA and CDR2 YSYEKL come from the germline V gene. This CDR3 reads CASSHGVGTYEQYF. The CDR3 DNA reads as TGCGCCAGCAGCCACGGGGTCGGTACCTACGAGCAGTACTTC.

This clone was seen only once. The chain joins TRBV6-5 to TRBJ2-1, with 10 bases matching TRBD2. The germline V gene encodes CDR1 MNHEY and CDR2 SVGAGI. With V trimmed by 7 bases and J by 3 bases, 6 bases remained unmatched. The CDR3 extends over 15 amino acids. Here the CDR3 reads CASISGRKGYNEQFF. CDR3 in DNA: TGTGCCAGCATTAGCGGGAGGAAGGGCTACAATGAGCAGTTCTTC.

This clone was detected a few times. The rearrangement uses TRBV7-9 and TRBJ2-4; TRBD1 matches at 7 bases. The CDR3 consists of 17 residues. V trimming: 3 bases; J trimming: 0 bases; junction bases outside the gene matches: 8. Germline V gene lookup returns CDR1 SEHNR and CDR2 FQNEAQ (reference sequence). The CDR3 DNA is TGTGCCAGCAGCTTGTCGGGGTCAGGGGGAGCCAAAAACATTCAGTACTTC. Amino acid sequence: CASSLSGSGGAKNIQYF.

The rearrangement links TRBV4-1 to TRBJ1-5; 7 nucleotides line up with TRBD1. This CDR3 has 19 amino acids. V lost 6 bases, J lost 9 bases, and 26 bases stayed unmatched. Germline V CDR1 and CDR2: MGHRA, YSYEKL. The CDR3 DNA reads as TGCGCCAGCAGTCCGAGCTATGGAGATCCTGGACAGGACTCCCGGCCCCAGCATTTT. It specifies CASSPSYGDPGQDSRPQHF.

The chain employs TRBV4-1 and TRBJ1-4; 7 nucleotides align to TRBD1. The CDR3 runs to 19 residues. Per the germline V gene, CDR1 is MGHRA and CDR2 is YSYEKL. Trimming removed 3 bases from V and 2 bases from J; junction bases left unmatched: 15. Here the CDR3 DNA reads TGCGCCAGCAGCCACAAATGGGGACAGCAACGGACCACTAATGAAAAACTGTTTTTT. It codes for CASSHKWGQQRTTNEKLFF.